The entry that follows covers one TCR beta chain sequence. The data derive from a study of blood T cell repertoires in COVID-19. About the research overall: The origin of the acute and convalescent COVID-19 samples was the United States, Italy and Spain.

Living in 25 or so US areas, the participants were between roughly 18 and 90 years of age. Researchers sorted participants into cohorts using their self-reported clinical history. CDR3 length: 14 amino acids. Trimming stripped 3 bases from V and 1 base from J, with 8 bases between. Per the germline V gene, CDR1 is ENHRY and CDR2 is SYGVKD. As handled by the study authors: Reference gene primer amplification in the assay estimated nucleated cell counts. Here immunoSEQ multiplex PCR was the method, and the copy in TCRdb shows in-frame clones only, minus some. The DNA was the basis for D and trimming; V, J and clone size are from that table. In the table there are about 400,000 clones, just under 90% of which are singletons.

The chain uses TRBV10-3 and TRBJ2-3, with D perhaps matching TRBD1 (6 bases). The receptor was isolated from a woman between 45 and 65 years old who had recovered from COVID-19. The sequenced sample consisted of PBMCs or T cells enriched from blood (not recorded which). Here the CDR3 reads CAISDKGGTDTQYF. The CDR3 nucleotides are TGTGCCATCAGTGATAAGGGGGGCACAGATACGCAGTATTTT.